This T cell receptor (beta chain) was recovered during a study of cytomegalovirus exposure and HLA in healthy donors. The CDR3 has 16 amino acids. Germline trimming cut 8 bases from V and 4 bases from J; bases unmatched to any gene: 11. Per germline, CDR1 SGHAT and CDR2 FQNNGV. Points on this clone: The target antigen is unknown.

Study-wide findings and caveats: Specificity of a few CMV-associated chains for CMV antigens was verified in vitro. According to reports, the classifier identified cytomegalovirus status with high specificity and sensitivity.

The donors formed part of the roughly 110-subject validation cohort, distinct from the roughly 630-subject first cohort. Using immunoSEQ multiplex PCR, the repertoire was profiled, and TCRdb retains in-frame clones only, with some absent. The sample carries around 220,000 clones, around 80% recorded once. The rearrangement uses TRBV11-2 and TRBJ2-1; 10 bases match TRBD2. The source of this sequence is a woman aged 30 to 39 in good health and CMV-seropositive. The specimen sequenced was PBMCs. CDR3 in DNA: TGTGCCAGCCGGGACGGAGGGACTAGCGCGTACAATGAGCAGTTCTTC. Its translation is CASRDGGTSAYNEQFF.